Listed below are T cell receptor beta chains from one sample, sequenced in a study of T cell responses to AZD1222 COVID-19 vaccine. Repertoires were generated with immunoSEQ multiplex PCR, while TCRdb's copy carries only in-frame clones and drops some. The sample lists tens of thousands of clones; approximately 90% were seen once. Sequences were derived from peripheral blood, sampled on day 0 of AZD1222 vaccination. Every receptor here comes from an adult in good health. CDR3s include the opening cysteine and the closing phenylalanine or tryptophan. A D gene is named only where the DNA matches it firmly. Some rows have no size entry. The others give once, few or many, or a class for an expanded clone.

CDR3aa	CDR3nt	d_gene	abundance	j_gene	v_gene
CASSYGRWAGELFF	TGTGCCAGCAGTTACGGCAGGTGGGCCGGGGAGCTGTTTTTT	NA	NA	TRBJ2-2	TRBV6-5
CASSLAAGISGNTIYF	TGTGCCAGCAGCTTGGCGGCAGGGATCTCTGGAAACACCATATATTTT	NA	NA	TRBJ1-3	TRBV5-5
CASVESTNYGYTF	TGTGCCAGCGTCGAATCAACTAACTATGGCTACACCTTC	NA	once	TRBJ1-2	TRBV6-6
CASSKTRNTYEQYF	TGTGCCAGCAGCAAGACTAGAAATACCTACGAGCAGTACTTC	NA	NA	TRBJ2-7	TRBV11-3
CAWSSPRTGVYEQYF	TGTGCCTGGAGTAGCCCGAGGACAGGAGTCTACGAGCAGTACTTC	TRBD1	NA	TRBJ2-7	TRBV30
CSAINAETQYF	TGCAGTGCTATTAATGCTGAGACCCAGTACTTC	NA	NA	TRBJ2-5	TRBV20-1
CASSSPREGARVNEAFF	TGTGCCAGCAGCTCCCCAAGGGAGGGTGCGAGGGTGAATGAAGCTTTCTTT	NA	NA	TRBJ1-1	TRBV7-9
CASSIGDRDGGYTF	TGTGCCAGTAGTATAGGGGACAGGGATGGAGGCTACACCTTC	TRBD1	NA	TRBJ1-2	TRBV19
CATSHSAGGRYEQYF	TGTGCCACCAGTCACTCAGCGGGAGGCCGCTACGAGCAGTACTTC	TRBD2	once	TRBJ2-7	TRBV24-1
CASSYSGQGTDTQYF	TGTGCCAGCAGTTACTCGGGACAGGGGACAGATACGCAGTATTTT	TRBD1	NA	TRBJ2-3	TRBV6-2/TRBV6-3
CASSYSIGEIGEQYF	TGTGCCAGCAGTTACTCGATCGGGGAGATTGGCGAGCAGTACTTC	NA	NA	TRBJ2-7	TRBV6-2/TRBV6-3
CASSQQGQETQYF	TGTGCCAGCAGCCAACAAGGTCAAGAGACCCAGTACTTC	NA	NA	TRBJ2-5	TRBV7-3
CASSADRGYSPLHF	TGTGCCAGCAGCGCGGACAGGGGTTATTCACCCCTCCACTTT	TRBD1	NA	TRBJ1-6	TRBV28
CASSLGAEGGYGYTF	TGTGCCAGCAGTCTGGGGGCCGAAGGAGGCTATGGCTACACCTTC	NA	NA	TRBJ1-2	TRBV28
CASGSHSGANVLTF	TGTGCCAGCGGCAGCCACTCTGGGGCCAACGTCCTGACTTTC	NA	once	TRBJ2-6	TRBV28
CSASGGIEGEQFF	TGCAGTGCTAGTGGTGGGATCGAAGGTGAGCAGTTCTTC	NA	NA	TRBJ2-1	TRBV20-1
CASSRETGTYEQYF	TGCGCCAGCAGTCGTGAGACAGGAACCTACGAGCAGTACTTC	NA	few	TRBJ2-7	TRBV5-1
CASSVGTGRVGETQYF	TGTGCCAGCAGCGTCGGGACAGGGCGTGTGGGAGAGACCCAGTACTTC	TRBD1	NA	TRBJ2-5	TRBV28
CASSLPGQGEVFF	TGTGCCAGCAGCCTACCGGGACAGGGTGAAGTTTTCTTT	TRBD1	NA	TRBJ1-1	TRBV4-2
CASSISEGTDTQYF	TGTGCCAGTAGCATATCCGAGGGCACAGATACGCAGTATTTT	NA	NA	TRBJ2-3	TRBV19
CASSIGQGSYEQYF	TGTGCCAGTAGTATAGGACAGGGTTCCTACGAGCAGTACTTC	TRBD1	NA	TRBJ2-7	TRBV19
CASSLWRAGEELGQETQYF	TGTGCCAGCAGTTTATGGCGGGCGGGAGAGGAGTTAGGTCAAGAGACCCAGTACTTC	TRBD2	NA	TRBJ2-5	TRBV27
CATGAINSGNTIYF	TGTGCTACGGGGGCGATAAACTCTGGAAACACCATATATTTT	NA	NA	TRBJ1-3	TRBV15
CASQGSYTEAFF	TGTGCCAGCCAGGGCTCTTACACTGAAGCTTTCTTT	NA	NA	TRBJ1-1	TRBV27
CASSQWAGANVLTF	TGTGCCAGCAGCCAGTGGGCCGGGGCCAACGTCCTGACTTTC	NA	NA	TRBJ2-6	TRBV7-2
CASSPFAGGVTDTQYF	TGTGCCAGCAGCCCCTTCGCGGGGGGGGTCACAGATACGCAGTATTTT	TRBD2	once	TRBJ2-3	TRBV7-2
CAWRRLITGELFF	TGTGCCTGGAGGAGGTTGATAACCGGGGAGCTGTTTTTT	NA	NA	TRBJ2-2	TRBV30
CSVEEGTDTQYF	TGCAGCGTTGAAGAAGGGACAGATACGCAGTATTTT	NA	NA	TRBJ2-3	TRBV29-1
CASRGSLGGQPQHF	TGTGCCAGCAGGGGTTCCCTAGGCGGGCAGCCCCAGCATTTT	NA	NA	TRBJ1-5	TRBV27
CARHAVSSGGRTDTQYF	TGTGCCAGACACGCGGTAAGCAGCGGAGGCCGCACAGATACGCAGTATTTT	NA	NA	TRBJ2-3	TRBV2
CASSVAHGNTIYF	TGTGCCAGCAGCGTAGCCCATGGAAACACCATATATTTT	NA	NA	TRBJ1-3	TRBV9
CASSPQRADTGELFF	TGTGCCAGCTCCCCCCAGAGAGCTGATACCGGGGAGCTGTTTTTT	NA	NA	TRBJ2-2	TRBV18
CASSQGRASTQYF	TGTGCCAGCAGCCAAGGACGGGCATCGACGCAGTATTTT	NA	NA	TRBJ2-3	TRBV14
CASSYNRAVYSNQPQHF	TGTGCCAGCAGTTACAACCGCGCCGTGTATAGCAATCAGCCCCAGCATTTT	NA	NA	TRBJ1-5	TRBV6-2/TRBV6-3
CASSLAVGGYTF	TGTGCCAGCAGCTTAGCGGTTGGGGGCTACACCTTC	NA	NA	TRBJ1-2	TRBV7-2
CATQPGTNEKLFF	TGTGCCACCCAACCGGGTACTAATGAAAAACTGTTTTTT	NA	NA	TRBJ1-4	TRBV28
CASSLLTSTDTQYF	TGTGCCAGCAGCTTGCTCACTAGCACAGATACGCAGTATTTT	NA	NA	TRBJ2-3	TRBV7-9
CASSMEMTALHRYGYTF	TGTGCCAGTAGTATGGAAATGACAGCCCTGCACCGGTATGGCTACACCTTC	NA	NA	TRBJ1-2	TRBV19
CASSLGTGGTYNEQFF	TGCGCCAGCAGCTTAGGGACAGGGGGTACCTACAATGAGCAGTTCTTC	TRBD1	NA	TRBJ2-1	TRBV5-1
CASSFGRVAEAQFF	TGTGCCAGCAGCTTCGGAAGAGTGGCTGAGGCGCAGTTCTTC	NA	NA	TRBJ2-1	TRBV5-5
CASSLEHTSGANVLTF	TGTGCCAGCAGCTTAGAACACACATCTGGGGCCAACGTCCTGACTTTC	NA	NA	TRBJ2-6	TRBV13
CASSPPTGYEQYF	TGTGCCAGCAGCCCACCTACGGGATACGAGCAGTACTTC	NA	medium-sized	TRBJ2-7	TRBV7-9
CASSAPGTGVGTF	TGTGCCAGTAGTGCCCCCGGGACGGGAGTTGGAACCTTC	NA	NA	TRBJ1-2	TRBV19
CASSQDWGEAFF	TGTGCCAGCAGCCAAGATTGGGGGGAAGCTTTCTTT	NA	NA	TRBJ1-1	TRBV3-1/TRBV3-2